What follows are 12 T cell receptor beta chains derived from one specimen sequenced in a study of blood T cell repertoires in COVID-19. Sequenced by immunoSEQ multiplex PCR; TCRdb stores in-frame clones only, minus some. This sample has approximately 280,000 clones, with 80% to 90% found just once. Sequences were obtained from peripheral blood. These receptors were taken from a man aged 35-49 years with acute or convalescent COVID-19.

The gene calls are TRBV12-3 or TRBV12-4 and TRBJ2-1; D is undetermined. CDR3 length: 13 amino acids. V was trimmed by 3 bases and J by 3 bases, leaving 6 bases between them. For the CDR3, the DNA is TGTGCCAGCAGTTTGGGCCACTACAATGAGCAGTTCTTC. Protein: CASSLGHYNEQFF.

This clone came up many times. The V call is TRBV5-5, the J call TRBJ2-2; D unclear. This CDR3 is built from 17 residues. Deletions cut 3 bases from V and 4 bases from J, with 19 bases between. CDR1 and CDR2 (germline): SGHKS, YYEKEE (reference sequence). CDR3 residues: CASSYGSHLTGTGELFF. The CDR3 DNA follows: TGTGCCAGCAGCTATGGCTCCCACCTGACGGGCACCGGGGAGCTGTTTTTT.

The chain carries TRBV29-1 and TRBJ1-1; TRBD1 aligns across 9 bases. After removal of 1 base from V and 9 bases from J, the junction contained 9 bases not matched to a gene. Germline V gene sequence: CDR1 SQVTM, CDR2 ANQGSEA. The CDR3 contains 14 residues. CDR3 amino acids: CSVEGVQGAHQAFF. The CDR3 nucleotides read TGCAGCGTTGAAGGAGTACAGGGGGCCCATCAAGCTTTCTTT.

This chain connects TRBV27 to TRBJ2-4; 7 nucleotides line up with TRBD2. The V gene's germline CDR1 is MNHEY and CDR2 SMNVEV (reference sequence). With 5 bases clipped from V and 3 bases from J, the junction kept 7 bases outside the gene matches. This CDR3 spans 15 amino acids. CDR3 coding DNA: TGTGCCAGCAGTCCTGCGGGGGTAGGCAAAAACATTCAGTACTTC. Encoded protein: CASSPAGVGKNIQYF.

The gene calls are TRBV5-6 and TRBJ2-2; D gene unclear. Trimming took off 2 bases at V and 6 bases at J, with 11 bases between the two ends. Germline loops: CDR1 SGHDT, CDR2 YYEEEE. This CDR3 has 14 residues. The CDR3 loop is CASSLAPIAGELFF. In DNA form, the CDR3 reads TGTGCCAGCAGCTTAGCCCCAATAGCCGGGGAGCTGTTTTTT.

The chain is built from TRBV3-1 (or the pseudogene TRBV3-2) and TRBJ2-1; 9 bases agree with TRBD2. The CDR3 sequence is 12 residues long. The ends lost 3 bases at V and 12 bases at J; junction bases unmatched: 3. Germline V lookup: CDR1 LGHDT, CDR2 YNNKEL (reference sequence). The CDR3 region has the DNA TGTGCCAGCAGCCATCCACTAGCGGGGCAGTTCTTC. It yields the protein CASSHPLAGQFF.

CDR3 nucleotide sequence: TGTGCCAGCAGTGAAGGGGAAACAGGGTGGACAGATACGCAGTATTTT. Translation gives CASSEGETGWTDTQYF. V usage is TRBV6-1 and J usage is TRBJ2-3, with D tentatively TRBD1 (6 bases). CDR1 MNHNS and CDR2 SASEGT come from the germline V gene. Trimming took off 1 base at V and 3 bases at J, with 14 bases between the two ends. The CDR3 runs 16 residues.

This clone was seen a few times. The chain recombines TRBV11-2 with TRBJ1-1; D not certain. V shed 1 base and J shed 2 bases, with 8 bases lying between them. CDR1 and CDR2 from the germline V gene are SGHAT and FQNNGV. CDR3 size: 14 residues. The CDR3 region has the DNA TGTGCCAGCAGCTTAGTTCGCGGAAACACTGAAGCTTTCTTT. Protein product: CASSLVRGNTEAFF.

This chain links TRBV6-5 with TRBJ2-1; 8 bases are shared with TRBD1. In germline, CDR1 is MNHEY, CDR2 SVGAGI. The V segment lost 7 bases and the J segment 4 bases; nucleotides outside the gene matches: 6. The CDR3 runs to 14 residues. The CDR3 DNA is TGTGCCAGCACTACCGGGACAGGTTACAATGAGCAGTTCTTC. It encodes CASTTGTGYNEQFF.

The chain has TRBV7-9 and TRBJ1-1, with D maybe TRBD1 (6 bases). CDR3 length: 13 amino acids. CDR1 SEHNR and CDR2 FQNEAQ come from the germline V gene (reference sequence). Trimming took 5 bases from V and 6 from J, leaving 13 bases between them. The CDR3 loop reads CASSDRTAPEAFF. CDR3 in DNA: TGTGCCAGCAGCGATAGGACAGCCCCTGAAGCTTTCTTT.

The table lists this clone with a count of one. CDR3 amino acids: CASSLKGPGGNYGYTF. CDR3 nucleotides: TGTGCCAGCAGTTTAAAAGGGCCAGGAGGTAACTATGGCTACACCTTC. The chain recombines TRBV27 with TRBJ1-2; D uncertain. The length of the CDR3 is 16 residues. With 2 bases removed from V and 1 base from J, the gap between germline ends came to 14 bases. The germline CDR1 and CDR2 sequences are MNHEY and SMNVEV (reference sequence).

The chain has TRBV18 and TRBJ2-3; no firm D call. Germline CDR1 reads KGHSH; CDR2 reads LQKENI. The CDR3 sequence is 14 residues long. V was pared by 3 bases and J by 3 bases, with 10 bases between. CDR3 loop: CASSPARMTDTQYF. CDR3 DNA sequence: TGTGCCAGCTCACCGGCCAGGATGACAGATACGCAGTATTTT. The whole variable domain, remainder taken from reference TRBV18 and TRBJ2-3, is NAGVMQNPRHLVRRRGQEARLRCSPMKGHSHVYWYRQLPEEGLKFMVYLQKENIIDESGMPKERFSAEFPKEGPSILRIQQVVRGDSAAYFCASSPARMTDTQYFGPGTRLTVL.